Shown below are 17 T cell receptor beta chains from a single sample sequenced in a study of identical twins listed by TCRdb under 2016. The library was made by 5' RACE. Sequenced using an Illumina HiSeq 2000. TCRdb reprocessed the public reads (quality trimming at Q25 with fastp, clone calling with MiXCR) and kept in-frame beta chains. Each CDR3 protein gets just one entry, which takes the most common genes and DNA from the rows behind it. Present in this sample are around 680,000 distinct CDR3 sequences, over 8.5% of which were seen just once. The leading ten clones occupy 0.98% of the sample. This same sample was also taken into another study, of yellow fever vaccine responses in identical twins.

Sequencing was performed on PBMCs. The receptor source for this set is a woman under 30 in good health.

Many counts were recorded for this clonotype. The CDR3 sequence is CASRRTGASNEQFF. The CDR3 DNA reads TGTGCCAGCCGCCGGACAGGGGCCAGCAATGAGCAGTTCTTC. This sequence joins TRBV6-1 and TRBJ2-1; 9 bases agree with TRBD1. Germline V CDR1 and CDR2: MNHNS, SASEGT. The CDR3 is 14 residues long. V was clipped by 8 bases and J by 6 bases; unmatched bases: 8.

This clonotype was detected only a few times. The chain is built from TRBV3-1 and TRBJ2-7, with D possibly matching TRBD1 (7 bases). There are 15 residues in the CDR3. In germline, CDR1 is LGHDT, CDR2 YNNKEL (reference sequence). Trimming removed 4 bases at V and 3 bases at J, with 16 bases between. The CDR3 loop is CASSPYAGQNYEQYF. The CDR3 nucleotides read TGTGCCAGCAGCCCTTACGCGGGACAGAACTACGAGCAGTACTTC.

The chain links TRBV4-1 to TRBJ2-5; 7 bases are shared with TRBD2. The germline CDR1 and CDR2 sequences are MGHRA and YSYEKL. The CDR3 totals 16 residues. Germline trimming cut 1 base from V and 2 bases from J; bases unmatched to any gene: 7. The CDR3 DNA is TGCGCCAGCAGCCAAGTAAGCGGGGCACCTCAAGAGACCCAGTACTTC. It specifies CASSQVSGAPQETQYF.

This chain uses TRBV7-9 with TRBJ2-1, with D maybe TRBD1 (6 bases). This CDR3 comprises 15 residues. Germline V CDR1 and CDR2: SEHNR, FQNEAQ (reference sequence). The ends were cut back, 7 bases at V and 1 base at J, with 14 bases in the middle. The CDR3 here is CASTVQGISYNEQFF. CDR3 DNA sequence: TGTGCCAGCACCGTACAGGGAATTTCCTACAATGAGCAGTTCTTC.

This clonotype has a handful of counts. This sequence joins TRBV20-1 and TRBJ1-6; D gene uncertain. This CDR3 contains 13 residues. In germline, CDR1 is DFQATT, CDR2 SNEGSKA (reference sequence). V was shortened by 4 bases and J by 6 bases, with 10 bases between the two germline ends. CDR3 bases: TGCAGTGCTATCAAGGGCGCTAATTCACCCCTCCACTTT. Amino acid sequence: CSAIKGANSPLHF.

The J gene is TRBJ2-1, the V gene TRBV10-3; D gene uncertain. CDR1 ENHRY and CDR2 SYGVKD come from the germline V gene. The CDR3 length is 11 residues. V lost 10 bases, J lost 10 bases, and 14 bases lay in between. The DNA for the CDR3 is TGTGCCACCTGCCAAAATCGGGAGCAGTTCTTC. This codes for CATCQNREQFF.

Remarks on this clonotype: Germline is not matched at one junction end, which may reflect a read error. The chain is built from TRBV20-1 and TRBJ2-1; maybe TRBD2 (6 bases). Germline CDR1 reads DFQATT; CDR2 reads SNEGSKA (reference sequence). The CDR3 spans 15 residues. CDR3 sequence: CSAGEGPGLYNEQFF. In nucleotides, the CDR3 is TGCAGTGCTGGAGAAGGGCCGGGACTCTACAATGAGCAGTTCTTC.

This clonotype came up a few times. The CDR3 loop reads CASSYRLGEQFF. CDR3 bases: TGTGCCAGCAGCTACAGACTTGGGGAGCAGTTCTTC. V gene TRBV28 combines with J gene TRBJ2-1; D not resolved. The CDR3 loop spans 12 amino acids. Trimming took 6 bases from V and 10 from J, leaving 13 bases between them. Germline V lookup: CDR1 MDHEN, CDR2 SYDVKM. Full variable domain (outside the CDR3, taken from reference TRBV28 and TRBJ2-1): DVKVTQSSRYLVKRTGEKVFLECVQDMDHENMFWYRQDPGLGLRLIYFSYDVKMKEKGDIPEGYSVSREKKERFSLILESASTNQTSMYLCASSYRLGEQFFGPGTRLTVL.

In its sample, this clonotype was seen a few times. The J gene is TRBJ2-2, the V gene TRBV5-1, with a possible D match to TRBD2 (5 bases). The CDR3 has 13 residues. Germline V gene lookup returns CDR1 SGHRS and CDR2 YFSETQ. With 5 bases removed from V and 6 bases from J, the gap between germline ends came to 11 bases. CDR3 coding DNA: TGCGCCAGCAGGCCGAACGGGGCCGGGGAGCTGTTTTTT. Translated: CASRPNGAGELFF.

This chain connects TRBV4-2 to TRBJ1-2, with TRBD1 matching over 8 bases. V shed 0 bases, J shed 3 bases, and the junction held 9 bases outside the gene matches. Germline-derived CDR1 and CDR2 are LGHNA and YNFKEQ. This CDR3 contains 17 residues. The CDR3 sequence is CASSQDVVQGADYGYTF. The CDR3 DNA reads TGTGCCAGCAGCCAAGATGTTGTCCAGGGGGCTGACTATGGCTACACCTTC.

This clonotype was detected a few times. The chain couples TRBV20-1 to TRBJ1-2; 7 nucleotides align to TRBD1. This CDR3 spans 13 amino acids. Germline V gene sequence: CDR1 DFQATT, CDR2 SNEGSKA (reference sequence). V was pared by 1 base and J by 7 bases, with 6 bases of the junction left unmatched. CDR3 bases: TGCAGTGCTAGAGTTTACAGGGGCGTTGGCTACACCTTC. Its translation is CSARVYRGVGYTF.

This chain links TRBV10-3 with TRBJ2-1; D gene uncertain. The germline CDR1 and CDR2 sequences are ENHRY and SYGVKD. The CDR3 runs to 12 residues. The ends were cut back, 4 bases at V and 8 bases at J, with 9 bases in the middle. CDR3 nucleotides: TGTGCCATCAGTGTAAATTCTCATGAGCAGTTCTTC. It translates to CAISVNSHEQFF.

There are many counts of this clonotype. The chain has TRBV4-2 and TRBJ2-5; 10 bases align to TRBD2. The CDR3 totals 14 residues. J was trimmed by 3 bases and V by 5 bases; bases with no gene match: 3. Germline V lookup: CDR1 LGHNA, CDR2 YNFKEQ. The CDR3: CASSLGLAEETQYF. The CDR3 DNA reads TGTGCCAGCAGCTTAGGACTAGCGGAAGAGACCCAGTACTTC.

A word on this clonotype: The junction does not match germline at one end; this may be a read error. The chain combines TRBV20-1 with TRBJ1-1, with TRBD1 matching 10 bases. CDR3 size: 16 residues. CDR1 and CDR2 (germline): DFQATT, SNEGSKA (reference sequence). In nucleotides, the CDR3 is TGCTGTGCTAGACAGGGGGCCAGTACGCGGAACACTGAAGCTTTCTTT. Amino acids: CCARQGASTRNTEAFF.

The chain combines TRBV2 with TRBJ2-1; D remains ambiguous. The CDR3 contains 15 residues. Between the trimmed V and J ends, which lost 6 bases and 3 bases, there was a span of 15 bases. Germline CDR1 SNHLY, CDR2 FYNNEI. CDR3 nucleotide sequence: TGTGCCAGCAGCCCAGCGCCCTTATACTACAATGAGCAGTTCTTC. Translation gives CASSPAPLYYNEQFF. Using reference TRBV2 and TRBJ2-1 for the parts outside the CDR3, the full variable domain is EPEVTQTPSHQVTQMGQEVILRCVPISNHLYFYWYRQILGQKVEFLVSFYNNEISEKSEIFDDQFSVERPDGSNFTLKIRSTKLEDSAMYFCASSPAPLYYNEQFFGPGTRLTVL.

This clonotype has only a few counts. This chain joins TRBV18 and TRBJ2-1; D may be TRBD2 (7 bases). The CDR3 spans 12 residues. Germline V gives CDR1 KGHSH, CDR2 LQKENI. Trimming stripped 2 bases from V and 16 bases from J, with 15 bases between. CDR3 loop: CASSPDSRGAFF. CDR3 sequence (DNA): TGTGCCAGCTCACCAGATTCCCGGGGGGCCTTCTTC.

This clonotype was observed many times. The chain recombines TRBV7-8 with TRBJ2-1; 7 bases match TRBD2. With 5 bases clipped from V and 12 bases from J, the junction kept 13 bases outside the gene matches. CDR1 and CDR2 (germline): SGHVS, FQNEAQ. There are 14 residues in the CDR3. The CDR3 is CASSQATFGGGQFF. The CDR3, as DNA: TGTGCCAGCAGCCAAGCTACGTTTGGCGGGGGGCAGTTCTTC. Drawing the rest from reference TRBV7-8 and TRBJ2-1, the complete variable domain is GAGVSQSPRYKVAKRGQDVALRCDPISGHVSLFWYQQALGQGPEFLTYFQNEAQLDKSGLPSDRFFAERPEGSVSTLKIQRTQQEDSAVYLCASSQATFGGGQFFGPGTRLTVL.